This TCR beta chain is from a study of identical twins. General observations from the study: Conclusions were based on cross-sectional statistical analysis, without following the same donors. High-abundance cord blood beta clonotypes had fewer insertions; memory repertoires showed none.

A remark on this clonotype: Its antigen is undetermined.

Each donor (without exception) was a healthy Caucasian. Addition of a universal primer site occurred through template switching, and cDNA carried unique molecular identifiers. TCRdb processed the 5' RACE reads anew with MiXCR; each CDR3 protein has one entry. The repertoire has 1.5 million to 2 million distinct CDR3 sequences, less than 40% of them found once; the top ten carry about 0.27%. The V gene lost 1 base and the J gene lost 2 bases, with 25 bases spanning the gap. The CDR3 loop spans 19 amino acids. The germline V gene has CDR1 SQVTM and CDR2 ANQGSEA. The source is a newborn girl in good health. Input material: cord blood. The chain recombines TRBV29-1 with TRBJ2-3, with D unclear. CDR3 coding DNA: TGCAGCGTTGAAGTACGAGGTCCCCTCTTCCTGAAGGTCACAGATACGCAGTATTTT. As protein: CSVEVRGPLFLKVTDTQYF.